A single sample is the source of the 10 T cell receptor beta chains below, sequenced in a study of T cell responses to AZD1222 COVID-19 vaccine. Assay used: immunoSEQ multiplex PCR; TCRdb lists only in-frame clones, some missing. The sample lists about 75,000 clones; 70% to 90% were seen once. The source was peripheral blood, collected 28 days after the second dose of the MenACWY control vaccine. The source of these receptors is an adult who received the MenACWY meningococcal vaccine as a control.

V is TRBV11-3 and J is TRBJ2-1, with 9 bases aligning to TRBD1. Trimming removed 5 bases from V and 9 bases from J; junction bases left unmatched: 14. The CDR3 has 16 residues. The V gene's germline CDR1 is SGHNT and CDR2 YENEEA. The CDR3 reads CASSHRRDRVKGEQFF. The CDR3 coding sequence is TGTGCCAGCAGCCACAGACGGGACAGGGTCAAGGGTGAGCAGTTCTTC.

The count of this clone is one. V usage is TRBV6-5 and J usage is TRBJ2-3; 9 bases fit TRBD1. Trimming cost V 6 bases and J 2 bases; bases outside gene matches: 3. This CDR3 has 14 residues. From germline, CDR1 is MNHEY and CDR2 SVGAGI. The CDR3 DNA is TGTGCCAGCAGACAGGGGGCCTACACAGATACGCAGTATTTT. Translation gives CASRQGAYTDTQYF.

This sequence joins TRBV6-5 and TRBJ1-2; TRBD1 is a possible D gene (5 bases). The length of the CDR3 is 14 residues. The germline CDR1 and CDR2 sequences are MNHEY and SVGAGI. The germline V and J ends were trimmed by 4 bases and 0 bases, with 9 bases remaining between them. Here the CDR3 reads CASSFRGPNYGYTF. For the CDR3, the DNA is TGTGCCAGCAGTTTCCGGGGCCCTAACTATGGCTACACCTTC.

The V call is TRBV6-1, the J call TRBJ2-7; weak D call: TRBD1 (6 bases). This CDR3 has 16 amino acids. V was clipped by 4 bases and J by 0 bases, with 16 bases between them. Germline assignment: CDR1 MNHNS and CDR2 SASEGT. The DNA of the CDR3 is TGTGCCAGCAGTGGCCGGGACACAAGAAGCTCCTACGAGCAGTACTTC. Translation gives CASSGRDTRSSYEQYF.

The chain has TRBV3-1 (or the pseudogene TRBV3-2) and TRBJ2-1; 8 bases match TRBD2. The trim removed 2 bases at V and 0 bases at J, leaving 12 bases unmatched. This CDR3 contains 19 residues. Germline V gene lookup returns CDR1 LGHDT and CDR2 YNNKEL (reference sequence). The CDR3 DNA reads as TGTGCCAGCAGCCAATCCGCAGCGGGGGTTCCTTACTCCTACAATGAGCAGTTCTTC. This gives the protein CASSQSAAGVPYSYNEQFF.

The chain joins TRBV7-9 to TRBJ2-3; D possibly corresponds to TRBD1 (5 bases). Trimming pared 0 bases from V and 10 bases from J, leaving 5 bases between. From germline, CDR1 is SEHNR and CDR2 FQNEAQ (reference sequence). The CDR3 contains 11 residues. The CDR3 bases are TGTGCCAGCAGCTTAGCGACAGCGCAGTATTTT. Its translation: CASSLATAQYF.

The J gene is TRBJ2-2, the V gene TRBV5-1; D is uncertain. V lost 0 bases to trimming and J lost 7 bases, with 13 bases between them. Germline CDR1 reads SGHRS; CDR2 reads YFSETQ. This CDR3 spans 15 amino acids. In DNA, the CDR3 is TGCGCCAGCAGCTTGGCATCTTCGGGCATCGGGGAGCTGTTTTTT. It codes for CASSLASSGIGELFF.

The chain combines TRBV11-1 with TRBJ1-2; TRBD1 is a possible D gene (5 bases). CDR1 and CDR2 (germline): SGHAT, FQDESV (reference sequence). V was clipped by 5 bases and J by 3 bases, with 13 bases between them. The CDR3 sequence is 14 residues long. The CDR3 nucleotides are TGTGCCAGCAGCCCGGGGCATCTTGACTATGGCTACACCTTC. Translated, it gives CASSPGHLDYGYTF.

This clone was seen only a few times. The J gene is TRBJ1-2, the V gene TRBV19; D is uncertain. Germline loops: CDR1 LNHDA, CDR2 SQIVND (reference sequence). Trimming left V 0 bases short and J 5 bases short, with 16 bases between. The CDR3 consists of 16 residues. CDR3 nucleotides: TGTGCCAGTAGTATAGATTCCGCGGGGAGGATTTATGGCTACACCTTC. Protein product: CASSIDSAGRIYGYTF.

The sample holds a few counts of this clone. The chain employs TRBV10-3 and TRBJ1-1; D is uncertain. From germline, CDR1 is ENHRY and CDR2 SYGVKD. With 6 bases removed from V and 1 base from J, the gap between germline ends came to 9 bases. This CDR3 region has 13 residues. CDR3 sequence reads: CAIRARENTEAFF. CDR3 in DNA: TGTGCCATCAGGGCTCGGGAGAACACTGAAGCTTTCTTT.